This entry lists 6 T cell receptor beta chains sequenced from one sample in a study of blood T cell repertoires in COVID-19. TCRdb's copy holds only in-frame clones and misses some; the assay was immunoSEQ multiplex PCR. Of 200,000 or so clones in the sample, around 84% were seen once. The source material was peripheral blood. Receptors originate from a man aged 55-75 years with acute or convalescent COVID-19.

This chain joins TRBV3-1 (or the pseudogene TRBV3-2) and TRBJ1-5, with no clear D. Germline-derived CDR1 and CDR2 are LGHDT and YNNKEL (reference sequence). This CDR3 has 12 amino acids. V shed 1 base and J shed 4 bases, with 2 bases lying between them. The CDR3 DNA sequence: TGTGCCAGCAGCCAAGCAAATCAGCCCCAGCATTTT. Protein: CASSQANQPQHF.

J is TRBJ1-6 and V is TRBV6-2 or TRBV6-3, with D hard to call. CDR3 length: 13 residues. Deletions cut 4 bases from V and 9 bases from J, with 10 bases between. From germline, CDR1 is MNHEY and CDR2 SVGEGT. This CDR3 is CASSWQVGSPLHF. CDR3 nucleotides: TGTGCCAGCAGTTGGCAGGTCGGTTCACCCCTCCACTTT.

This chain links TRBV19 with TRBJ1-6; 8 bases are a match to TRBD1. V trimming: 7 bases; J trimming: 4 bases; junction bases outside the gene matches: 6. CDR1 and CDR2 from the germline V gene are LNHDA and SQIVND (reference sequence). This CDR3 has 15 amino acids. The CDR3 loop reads CASTGGGNYNSPLHF. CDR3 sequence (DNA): TGTGCCAGTACAGGGGGCGGCAATTATAATTCACCCCTCCACTTT.

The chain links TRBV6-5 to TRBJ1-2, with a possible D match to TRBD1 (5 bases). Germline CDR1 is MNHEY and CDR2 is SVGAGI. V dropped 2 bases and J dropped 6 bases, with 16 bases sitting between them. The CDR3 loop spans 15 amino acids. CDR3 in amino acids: CASSYQGTAEHGYTF. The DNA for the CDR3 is TGTGCCAGCAGTTACCAGGGAACCGCAGAGCATGGCTACACCTTC.

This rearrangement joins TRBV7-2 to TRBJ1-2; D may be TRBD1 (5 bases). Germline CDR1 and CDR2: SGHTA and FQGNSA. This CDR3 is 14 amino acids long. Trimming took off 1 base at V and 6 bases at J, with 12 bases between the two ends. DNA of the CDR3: TGTGCCAGCAGCTTAGATTGGGGGGGGAATGGCTACACCTTC. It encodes CASSLDWGGNGYTF.

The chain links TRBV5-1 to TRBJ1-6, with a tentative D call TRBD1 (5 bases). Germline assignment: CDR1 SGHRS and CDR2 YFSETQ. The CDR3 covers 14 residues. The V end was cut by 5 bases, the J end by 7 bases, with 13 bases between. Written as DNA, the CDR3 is TGCGCCAGCAGTTCCCAGGGAGGGAATTCACCCCTCCACTTT. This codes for CASSSQGGNSPLHF.